The rows below give T cell receptor beta chains drawn from one sample of a study of blood T cells in healthy people across ages. TCRdb reprocessed the 5' RACE reads with MiXCR, giving one entry per CDR3 protein. Seen here are hundreds of thousands of distinct CDR3 sequences, 25% to 35% observed once, and the top ten hold roughly 17%. Source material: blood. Receptor source: a woman of 80 years or more in good health. Each CDR3 is given with its conserved first and last residue. A D gene is named only where the DNA matches it firmly. Rows give clone size only sometimes, using once, few, many, or a class for an expanded clone.

d_call clone_size j_call v_call cdr3_nt cdr3_aa
TRBD2 NA TRBJ2-5 TRBV27 TGTGCCAGCAGTACCAACCCGGGACTAGACTTCATACAAGAGACCCAGTACTTC CASSTNPGLDFIQETQYF
TRBD1 many TRBJ1-1 TRBV7-9 TGTGCCAGCAGCTTCTACAGGGGCGAGGGATCTGAAGCTTTCTTT CASSFYRGEGSEAFF
NA NA TRBJ2-1 TRBV21-1 TGTGCCAGCAGCAAAGCGAAGACAGATAATGAGCAGTTCTTC CASSKAKTDNEQFF
TRBD1 NA TRBJ1-1 TRBV19 TGTGCCAGTAGTATACAAGGACAGGCGATGAACACTGAAGCTTTCTTT CASSIQGQAMNTEAFF
NA few TRBJ2-3 TRBV4-2 TGTGCCAGCAGCCAAGAGGTTGGACAGAACACAGATACGCAGTATTTT CASSQEVGQNTDTQYF
TRBD2 many TRBJ2-7 TRBV20-1 TGCAGTGCTAGGAGGCCCGGGACTAGCGGGGGGAGCTCCTACGAGCAGTACTTC CSARRPGTSGGSSYEQYF
NA few TRBJ1-2 TRBV19 TGTGCCAGTAGGCTCGTAGCGGGGATAAAGGGCGGCTACACCTTC CASRLVAGIKGGYTF
NA NA TRBJ2-3 TRBV12-3/TRBV12-4 TGTGCCAGCAGTCCGTTGTTAGAATTCCGGGCGACGCAGTATTTT CASSPLLEFRATQYF
NA NA TRBJ2-3 TRBV28 TGTGCCGGCAGTTTGTGGACAGTTTCTAGCACAGATACGCAGTATTTT CAGSLWTVSSTDTQYF
NA many TRBJ2-2 TRBV25-1 TGTGCCAGCAGTGATAGGGTAAACACCGGGGAGCTGTTTTTT CASSDRVNTGELFF
NA many TRBJ2-3 TRBV18 TGTGCCAGCTCACCACCGAACTCGGATACGCAGTATTTT CASSPPNSDTQYF
NA few TRBJ1-6 TRBV25-1 TGTGCCAGCAGTGACCCTGGGTCACCCCTCCACTTT CASSDPGSPLHF
NA few TRBJ2-3 TRBV2 TGTGCCGGCACAGGGTACTTCACAGATACGCAGTATTTT CAGTGYFTDTQYF
TRBD1 NA TRBJ2-4 TRBV7-2 TGTGCCAGCAGCTCCCGGACAGGTTCAGGGGCCAAAAACATTCAGTACTTC CASSSRTGSGAKNIQYF
NA NA TRBJ2-7 TRBV19 TGTCTCAGGTTCGAGCAGTACTTC CLRFEQYF
TRBD2 NA TRBJ2-3 TRBV6-2/TRBV6-3 TGTGCCAGCAGTTACCTCGAACTAGCGGCTAACACAGATACGCAGTATTTT CASSYLELAANTDTQYF
NA NA TRBJ2-7 TRBV4-1 TGCGCCAGCAGCCAAGTCGGAGGTGGCGTCCACGAGCAGTACTTC CASSQVGGGVHEQYF
TRBD2 many TRBJ2-3 TRBV7-9 TGTGCCACAAAGCGGGGGAGTACAGATACGCAGTATTTT CATKRGSTDTQYF
NA many TRBJ2-5 TRBV6-1 TGTGCCAGCAGGAAGCAGGGGGGAGAGCAGTACTTC CASRKQGGEQYF
NA NA TRBJ2-1 TRBV7-2 TGTGCCAGCAGCTTATTCTCGACTGCAAGCTCCTACAATGAGCAGTTCTTC CASSLFSTASSYNEQFF
NA NA TRBJ1-1 TRBV7-9 TGTGCCAGCAGCTTAGCGGTGACACTGAACACTGAAGCTTTCTTT CASSLAVTLNTEAFF
NA few TRBJ2-5 TRBV5-1 TGCGCCAGCAGCTCCCTCACCCCTGACAGGTCCCAAGAGACCCAGTACTTC CASSSLTPDRSQETQYF
NA NA TRBJ2-1 TRBV29-1 TGCAGCGTTGTTACCTACAATGAGCAGTTCTTC CSVVTYNEQFF
NA many TRBJ2-5 TRBV12-3/TRBV12-4 TGTGCCAGCAGCGGACAGATAGTCGAGACCCAGTACTTC CASSGQIVETQYF
TRBD1 many TRBJ2-3 TRBV12-3/TRBV12-4 TGTGCCAGCAGACCGACAGGGTACACAGATACGCAGTATTTT CASRPTGYTDTQYF
TRBD1 few TRBJ1-1 TRBV3-1 TGTGCCAGCAGCCAAGTTGCAGGGGGCTCGACTGAAGCTTTCTTT CASSQVAGGSTEAFF
TRBD2 once TRBJ2-2 TRBV6-1 TGTGCCAGCCTCAAAGCAGGAGCGGGGGAAGGTACCGGGGAGCTGTTTTTT CASLKAGAGEGTGELFF
NA few TRBJ2-5 TRBV21-1 TGTGCCGGCAGCAAAGGCCGAGTAGGCCAAGAGACCCAGTACTTC CAGSKGRVGQETQYF
NA few TRBJ2-5 TRBV9 TGTGCCAGCAGCGTATCTCTTGCGGTGGGCGGCGGGCTTACCTTTCCTCTGCAAGAGACCCAGTACTTC CASSVSLAVGGGLTFPLQETQYF
NA few TRBJ1-1 TRBV30 TGTGCCTGCCTCCGACAGGCACTGAACACTGAAGCTTTCTTT CACLRQALNTEAFF
NA NA TRBJ2-2 TRBV19 TGTGCCAGTAGGTCGCGGCAGGGGAACACCGGGGAGCTGTTTTTT CASRSRQGNTGELFF